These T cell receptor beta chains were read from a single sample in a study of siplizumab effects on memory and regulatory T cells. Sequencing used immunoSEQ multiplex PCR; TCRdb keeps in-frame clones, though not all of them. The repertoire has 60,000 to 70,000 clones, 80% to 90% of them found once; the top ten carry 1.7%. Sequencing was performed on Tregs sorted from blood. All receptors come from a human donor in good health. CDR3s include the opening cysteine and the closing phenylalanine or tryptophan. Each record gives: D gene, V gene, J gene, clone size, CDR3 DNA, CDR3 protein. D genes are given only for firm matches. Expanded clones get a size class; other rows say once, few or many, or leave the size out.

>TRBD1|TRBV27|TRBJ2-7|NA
TGTGCCAGCAGTCCGACGGACAGGTACTCCTACGAGCAGTACTTC
CASSPTDRYSYEQYF
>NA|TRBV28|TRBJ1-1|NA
TGTGCCAGCAGTTCCTGGACAGTGAACACTGAAGCTTTCTTT
CASSSWTVNTEAFF
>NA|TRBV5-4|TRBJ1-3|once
TGTGCCAGCAGCTTTCAGGGAGCTGGAAACACCATATATTTT
CASSFQGAGNTIYF
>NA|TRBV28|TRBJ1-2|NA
TGTGCCAGCAGTAGGGGGGACGGCAACTATGGCTACACCTTC
CASSRGDGNYGYTF
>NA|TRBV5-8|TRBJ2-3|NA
TGTGCCAGCAGCCTGCTAGGGGTACCTCCGTATTTT
CASSLLGVPPYF
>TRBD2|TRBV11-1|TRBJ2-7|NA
TGTGCCAGCAGTGTGGCGGGGGACTCGTACTCCTACGAGCAGTACTTC
CASSVAGDSYSYEQYF
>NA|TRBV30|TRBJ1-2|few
TGTGCCTGGAGGACCCCCGGGACAAACTATGGCTACACCTTC
CAWRTPGTNYGYTF
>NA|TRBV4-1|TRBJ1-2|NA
TGCGCCAGCAGCCACCTCGACTGGGGGGGGAGTTCTAACTATGGCTACACCTTC
CASSHLDWGGSSNYGYTF
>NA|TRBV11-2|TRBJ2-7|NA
TGTGCCAGCAGCTTCTTTAGCGCAACCTACGAGCAGTACTTC
CASSFFSATYEQYF
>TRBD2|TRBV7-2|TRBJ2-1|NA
TGTGCCACACAGCGGGAGGGTAACTACAATGAGCAGTTCTTC
CATQREGNYNEQFF
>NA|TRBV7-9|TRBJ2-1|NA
TGTGCCAGCAGCGGGACTCTCCCGATCAATGAGCAGTTCTTC
CASSGTLPINEQFF
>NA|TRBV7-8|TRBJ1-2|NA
TGTGCCAGCAGCTTAGCGCGGACGGATGTTCTCTATGGCTACACCTTC
CASSLARTDVLYGYTF
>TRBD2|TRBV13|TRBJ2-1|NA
TGTGCCAGCAGCTTCCTCCTAGCGGGACTATACAATGAGCAGTTCTTC
CASSFLLAGLYNEQFF
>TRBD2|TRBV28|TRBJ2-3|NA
TGTGCCAGCAGTTCCAGGTGGCGGGAGGCCGGGTATACGCAGTATTTT
CASSSRWREAGYTQYF
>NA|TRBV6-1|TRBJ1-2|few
TGTGCCAGCAGTGAAGCAGGGCAAGTCTATGGCTACACCTTC
CASSEAGQVYGYTF
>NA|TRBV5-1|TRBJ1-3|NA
TGCGCCAGCACCTTGGTCCTTTCGCGAGGAGGGAACACCATATATTTT
CASTLVLSRGGNTIYF
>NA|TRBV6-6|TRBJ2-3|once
TGTGCCAGCAGTTACTACGGGATTCAACACACAGATACGCAGTATTTT
CASSYYGIQHTDTQYF
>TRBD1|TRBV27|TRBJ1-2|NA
TGTGCCAGCAGTTTATCTTACAGGGGGCGCGAAAGTTGGTTCACCTTC
CASSLSYRGRESWFTF
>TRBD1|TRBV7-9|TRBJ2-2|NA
TGTGCCAGCAGCCCCCTGGGGACAGGGGCCACCGGGGAGCTGTTTTTT
CASSPLGTGATGELFF
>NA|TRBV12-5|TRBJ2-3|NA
TGTGCTAGTGGTTTGGTACTGGGCGAGCAGGGTACGCAGTATTTT
CASGLVLGEQGTQYF
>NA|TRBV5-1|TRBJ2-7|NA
TGCGCCAGCAGCCCCGGATCCACCTACGAGCAGTACTTC
CASSPGSTYEQYF
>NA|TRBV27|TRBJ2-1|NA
TGTGCCAGCTACCCACGGAGGGTATTAGACAATGAGCAGTTCTTC
CASYPRRVLDNEQFF
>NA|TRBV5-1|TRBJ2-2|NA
TGCGCCAGCAGCTTGCGGCCCTCAGCGGGCACCGGGGAGCTGTTTTTT
CASSLRPSAGTGELFF
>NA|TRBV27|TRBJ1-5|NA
TGTGCCAGCAGTTCGGGGACTGTAGCGAATCAGCCCCAGCATTTT
CASSSGTVANQPQHF
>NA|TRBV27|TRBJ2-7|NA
TGTGCCAGCAGTCCGTTCGGGGACAACTACGAGCAGTACTTC
CASSPFGDNYEQYF
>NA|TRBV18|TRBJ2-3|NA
TGTGCCAGCTCACCCTCGGTAGATACGCAGTATTTT
CASSPSVDTQYF
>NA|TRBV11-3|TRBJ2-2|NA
TGTGCCAGCAGCTTAGGGACCGGGGAGCTGTTTTTT
CASSLGTGELFF
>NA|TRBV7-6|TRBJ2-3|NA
TGTGCCAGCAGCTTGCAGTCAGATACGCAGTATTTT
CASSLQSDTQYF
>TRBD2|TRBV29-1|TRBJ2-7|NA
TGCAGCGTTGAAGGGGGTAGCGGGAGGTCCTACGAGCAGTACTTC
CSVEGGSGRSYEQYF
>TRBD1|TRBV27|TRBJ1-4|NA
TGTGCCAGCAGTCCAGACAGGGGGATTGCAACTAATGAAAAACTGTTTTTT
CASSPDRGIATNEKLFF
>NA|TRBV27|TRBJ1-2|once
TGTGCCAGCAGTTTGTATGGCACGAACTATGGCTACACCTTC
CASSLYGTNYGYTF
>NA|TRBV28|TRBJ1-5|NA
TGTGCCAGCAGTTTACCAGGGGGCAATCAGCCCCAGCATTTT
CASSLPGGNQPQHF
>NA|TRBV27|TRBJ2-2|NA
TGTGCCAGCAGTTTAGTCAGGACAGCTTCGAACACCGGGGAGCTGTTTTTT
CASSLVRTASNTGELFF
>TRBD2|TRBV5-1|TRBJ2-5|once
TGCGCCAGCAGCCCAGGCCGGATAGCGGGAGGGCCTGGTGAGACCCAGTACTTC
CASSPGRIAGGPGETQYF
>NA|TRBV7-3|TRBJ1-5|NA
TGCGCCAGCAGCCAAGATTGGCAGGCGGGTCAGCCCCAGCATTTT
CASSQDWQAGQPQHF
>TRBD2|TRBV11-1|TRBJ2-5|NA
TGTGCCAGCAGCTTATCGGGATCTAGCGGGATCTGGGGAGAGACCCAGTACTTC
CASSLSGSSGIWGETQYF
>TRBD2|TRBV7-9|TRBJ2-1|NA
TGTGCCAGCAGCCGATGGGGACTAGCAGCCTACAATGAGCAGTTCTTC
CASSRWGLAAYNEQFF
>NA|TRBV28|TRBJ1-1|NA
TGTGCCAGCAGTTTAGTCTGGACACTCTCCGTTAGGACTGAAGCTTTCTTT
CASSLVWTLSVRTEAFF
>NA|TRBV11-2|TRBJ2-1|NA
TGTGCCAGCAGCTTAGAGGGAGGCCCAAGGAATGAGCAGTTCTTC
CASSLEGGPRNEQFF
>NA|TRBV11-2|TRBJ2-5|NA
TGTGCCAGCAGCCTCGGGACCGGAGGGACCCAGTACTTC
CASSLGTGGTQYF
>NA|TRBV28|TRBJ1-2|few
TGTGCCAGCAGGCTACTAGGACAGACGTATGGTGGCTACACCTTC
CASRLLGQTYGGYTF
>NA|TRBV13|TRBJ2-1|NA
TGTGCCAGCAGCCGGAGGGACCTCATCTACAATGAGCAGTTCTTC
CASSRRDLIYNEQFF
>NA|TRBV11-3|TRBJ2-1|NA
TGTGCCAGCAGCCGTCCCCCAGAATACACCTACAATGAGCAGTTCTTC
CASSRPPEYTYNEQFF
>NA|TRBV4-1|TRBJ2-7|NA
TGCGCCAGCAGCCCCCCCGGGGTTTCCTACGAGCAGTACTTC
CASSPPGVSYEQYF
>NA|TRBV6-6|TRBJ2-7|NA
TGTGCCAGCAGTTCCAACAGGGCTACCTACGAGCAGTACTTC
CASSSNRATYEQYF
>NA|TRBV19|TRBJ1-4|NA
TGTGCCACCTCGTTTGGGGGGCTGGGTGAAAAACTGTTTTTT
CATSFGGLGEKLFF
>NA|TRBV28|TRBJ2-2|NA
TGTGCCAGCAGTTTATCTCCTCCGAACACCGGGGAGCTGTTTTTT
CASSLSPPNTGELFF
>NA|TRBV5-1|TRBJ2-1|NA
TGCGCCAGCAGCTCCTCCAGGGGCAATGAGCAGTTCTTC
CASSSSRGNEQFF
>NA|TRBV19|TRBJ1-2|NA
TGTGCCAGTAGTATCTGGCAGGGGCGAAATGGCTACACCTTC
CASSIWQGRNGYTF
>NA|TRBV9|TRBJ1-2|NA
TGTGCCAGCAGCGTAGCGGGCAGTCCTAACTATGGCTACACCTTC
CASSVAGSPNYGYTF
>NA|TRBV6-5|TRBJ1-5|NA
TGTGCCAGCAGTCTGGACGTACGGGGCAATCAGCCCCAGCATTTT
CASSLDVRGNQPQHF
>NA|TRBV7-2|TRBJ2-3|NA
TGTGCCAGCAGCCCAAGGGGGGGAGGGCGGACAGATACGCAGTATTTT
CASSPRGGGRTDTQYF
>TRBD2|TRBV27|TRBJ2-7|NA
TGTGCCAGCAGGTACAGCGGGACCTCTTACGAGCAGTACTTC
CASRYSGTSYEQYF
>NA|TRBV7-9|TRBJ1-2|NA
TGTGCCAGCAGCACTGGACTGAGCTACACCTTC
CASSTGLSYTF
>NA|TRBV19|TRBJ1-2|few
TGTGCCAGTAGTACCCTCAGGGGAGAGTATGGCTACACCTTC
CASSTLRGEYGYTF
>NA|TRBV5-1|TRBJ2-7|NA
TGCGCCAGCAGCCCCGGCCTCGTAGGCGAGCAGTACTTC
CASSPGLVGEQYF
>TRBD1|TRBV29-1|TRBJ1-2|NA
TGCAGCGTTGGACAGGGGAATTATGGCTACACCTTC
CSVGQGNYGYTF
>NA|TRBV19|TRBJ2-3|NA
TGTGCCAGTAGTATAGGGAACAGCTGGGCAGATACGCAGTATTTT
CASSIGNSWADTQYF